This TCR beta chain is drawn from a study of blood T cell repertoires in COVID-19. Looking at the study overall: Sources were T cells, B-cell-depleted T cells, or PBMCs; the material itself was cDNA or gDNA.

The CDR3 has 11 amino acids. The germline V gene has CDR1 MNHEY and CDR2 SVGEGT. Between the trimmed V and J ends, which lost 5 bases and 10 bases, there was a span of 9 bases. As originally analysed: Amplification from reference gene primers served as the basis for estimated nucleated cell counts. Data came from immunoSEQ multiplex PCR; TCRdb stores just in-frame clones and leaves some out. That table is the source of V, J and clone size, and D and trimming were worked out from the DNA. The table lists about 87,000 clones, about 85% of them singletons, with under 3.5% in the top ten. The chain is built from TRBV6-2 or TRBV6-3 and TRBJ2-1; no reliable D call. The sequence came from a woman of 80 years or more with COVID-19, enrolled during active disease. The sequenced sample consisted of peripheral blood. CDR3 sequence (DNA): TGTGCCAGCAGTCCCCGTCGGGAGCAGTTCTTC. Its translation: CASSPRREQFF.